The 28 T cell receptor beta chains below come from one sample, sequenced in a study of cytomegalovirus exposure and HLA in healthy donors. Both 60 Vbeta primers and 13 Jbeta primers went into the PCR. Produced via immunoSEQ multiplex PCR; TCRdb's table is partial and in-frame only. Here the sample spans 60,000 to 70,000 clones, around three quarters being singletons. The sequenced sample consisted of PBMCs. The source is a man aged 60-69 years in good health and CMV-seropositive.

The genes are TRBV10-2 and TRBJ2-3; a weak D match, TRBD1 (5 bases). Trimming took off 4 bases at V and 1 base at J, with 9 bases between the two ends. The CDR3 sequence is 14 residues long. CDR1 WSHSY and CDR2 SAAADI come from the germline V gene. DNA for the CDR3: TGCGCCAGCAGTGGTAACAGGCGCACAGATACGCAGTATTTT. Translation gives CASSGNRRTDTQYF.

V and J are TRBV6-5 and TRBJ1-4; 7 nucleotides line up with TRBD1. This CDR3 comprises 14 residues. Germline V gene sequence: CDR1 MNHEY, CDR2 SVGAGI. The V gene end was trimmed by 5 bases and the J gene end by 8 bases; junction bases not matched to a gene: 8. This CDR3 is CASSARGEGEKLFF. The CDR3 DNA follows: TGTGCCAGCAGTGCCAGGGGGGAAGGGGAAAAACTGTTTTTT.

The chain is built from TRBV6-5 and TRBJ1-6, with unresolved D. V shed 3 bases and J shed 7 bases, with 10 bases lying between them. There are 14 residues in the CDR3. Germline CDR1 MNHEY, CDR2 SVGAGI. The CDR3 spells CASSYSGYNSPLHF. DNA of the CDR3: TGTGCCAGCAGTTATTCCGGGTACAATTCACCCCTCCACTTT.

The chain employs TRBV18 and TRBJ1-3; the D gene is possibly TRBD1 (6 bases). V dropped 4 bases and J dropped 2 bases, with 12 bases sitting between them. The CDR3 totals 15 residues. Germline V gives CDR1 KGHSH, CDR2 LQKENI. CDR3 nucleotide sequence: TGTGCCAGCTCACTGGATTACAGGGCTGGAAACACCATATATTTT. As protein: CASSLDYRAGNTIYF.

This clone was detected once. The V and J genes are TRBV5-1 and TRBJ2-1; D is possibly TRBD2 (6 bases). CDR1 is SGHRS, CDR2 YFSETQ, per germline. The CDR3 totals 14 residues. V shed 4 bases and J shed 10 bases, with 18 bases lying between them. For the CDR3, the DNA is TGCGCCAGCAGCCCGCCGGGACTCCCCACCGAGCAGTTCTTC. Its translation: CASSPPGLPTEQFF.

The CDR3 DNA is TGTGCCAGCAGCTCGGGAGGACTAGCGGGAGGCCAGCAGTACTTC. Translating it yields CASSSGGLAGGQQYF. This chain connects TRBV7-9 to TRBJ2-7; 14 bases are a match to TRBD2. CDR1 is SEHNR, CDR2 FQNEAQ, per germline (reference sequence). The CDR3 consists of 15 residues. J was trimmed by 8 bases and V by 4 bases; bases with no gene match: 7. Combining the CDR3 with reference TRBV7-9 and TRBJ2-7 gives the whole variable domain DTGVSQNPRHKITKRGQNVTFRCDPISEHNRLYWYRQTLGQGPEFLTYFQNEAQLEKSRLLSDRFSAERPKGSFSTLEIQRTEQGDSAMYLCASSSGGLAGGQQYFGPGTRLTVT.

The chain links TRBV7-6 to TRBJ1-1; D might be TRBD1 (5 bases). The V end was cut by 3 bases, the J end by 2 bases, with 13 bases between. The length of the CDR3 is 15 residues. Per the germline V gene, CDR1 is SGHVS and CDR2 is FNYEAQ. CDR3 region: CASSFGAQGNTEAFF. The CDR3 coding sequence is TGTGCCAGCAGCTTTGGGGCCCAGGGCAACACTGAAGCTTTCTTT.

This chain links TRBV11-2 with TRBJ2-5; D is unclear. The CDR3 consists of 15 residues. With 4 bases removed from V and 2 bases from J, the gap between germline ends came to 14 bases. Germline loops: CDR1 SGHAT, CDR2 FQNNGV. The CDR3 is CASSSDLTVQETQYF. In nucleotides, the CDR3 is TGTGCCAGCAGCTCAGATCTAACAGTACAAGAGACCCAGTACTTC.

The genes are TRBV7-8 and TRBJ1-1, with 9 nucleotides matching TRBD1. Germline trimming cut 8 bases from V and 5 bases from J; bases unmatched to any gene: 9. The CDR3 runs to 14 residues. The germline gives CDR1 SGHVS, CDR2 FQNEAQ. The CDR3 DNA sequence: TGTGCCAGCGGCGACAGGGGGAGGAGTACTGAAGCTTTCTTT. Its translation is CASGDRGRSTEAFF.

V is TRBV4-1 and J is TRBJ2-2; unclear D gene. V was trimmed by 1 base and J by 1 base, leaving 4 bases between them. Germline CDR1 MGHRA, CDR2 YSYEKL. This CDR3 region has 14 residues. CDR3 amino acids: CASSQVRNTGELFF. CDR3 DNA sequence: TGCGCCAGCAGCCAAGTCCGGAACACCGGGGAGCTGTTTTTT.

The V and J genes are TRBV19 and TRBJ1-4; 9 bases are a match to TRBD1. V shed 6 bases, J shed 6 bases, and the junction held 5 bases outside the gene matches. The CDR3 runs to 14 residues. CDR1 is LNHDA and CDR2 is SQIVND in the germline V gene (reference sequence). CDR3 nucleotides: TGTGCCAGTAGGGACAGGGGTCGGGATGAAAAACTGTTTTTT. Its translation: CASRDRGRDEKLFF.

The rearrangement uses TRBV7-2 and TRBJ1-2, with TRBD1 matching over 7 bases. This CDR3 spans 19 amino acids. Germline V lookup: CDR1 SGHTA, CDR2 FQGNSA. J lost 4 bases, V lost 4 bases, and 21 bases had no gene match. This CDR3 reads CASSSPLSGTDEEFYGYTF. DNA of the CDR3: TGTGCCAGCAGCTCCCCACTCTCCGGGACAGACGAGGAATTCTATGGCTACACCTTC. Looking up the rest from reference TRBV7-2 and TRBJ1-2 gives the full variable domain: GAGVSQSPSNKVTEKGKDVELRCDPISGHTALYWYRQSLGQGLEFLIYFQGNSAPDKSGLPSDRFSAERTGGSVSTLTIQRTQQEDSAVYLCASSSPLSGTDEEFYGYTFGSGTRLTVV.

This chain joins TRBV7-9 and TRBJ1-1, with D hard to call. The germline CDR1 and CDR2 sequences are SEHNR and FQNEAQ (reference sequence). This CDR3 is 15 amino acids long. V lost 4 bases to trimming and J lost 4 bases, with 16 bases between them. The CDR3 sequence: CASSSLNGIATEAFF. CDR3 bases: TGTGCCAGCAGCTCCCTCAACGGTATCGCCACTGAAGCTTTCTTT.

This chain joins TRBV6-1 and TRBJ1-5; D gene uncertain. The CDR3 runs to 16 residues. Trimming stripped 2 bases from V and 0 bases from J, with 11 bases between. From germline, CDR1 is MNHNS and CDR2 SASEGT. CDR3 in DNA: TGTGCCAGCAGTGAATTGAAGGAGTTTAGCAATCAGCCCCAGCATTTT. This sequence encodes CASSELKEFSNQPQHF.

The rearrangement joins TRBV5-6 to TRBJ1-1; D is perhaps TRBD1 (6 bases). V gave up 3 bases and J gave up 1 base, with 7 bases separating them. Germline V lookup: CDR1 SGHDT, CDR2 YYEEEE. This CDR3 spans 13 amino acids. CDR3 amino acids: CASSWGQNTEAFF. The DNA of the CDR3 is TGTGCCAGCAGCTGGGGACAGAACACTGAAGCTTTCTTT.

This clone was detected only a few times. The rearrangement uses TRBV29-1 and TRBJ1-2; unclear D gene. In germline, CDR1 is SQVTM, CDR2 ANQGSEA. Deletions cut 6 bases from V and 4 bases from J, with 9 bases between. The CDR3 length is 11 residues. The CDR3 reads CSVQSLYGYTF. CDR3 in DNA: TGCAGCGTACAGAGTCTCTATGGCTACACCTTC.

The chain recombines TRBV4-1 with TRBJ1-2; 7 bases are a match to TRBD1. Germline CDR1 reads MGHRA; CDR2 reads YSYEKL. The CDR3 has 18 residues. Losses at the gene ends were 3 bases for V and 2 bases for J; bases not matched to a gene: 15. CDR3 DNA: TGCGCCAGCAGCCAGGACCCGGGTCGGGACAGAAACAACTATGGCTACACCTTC. Translating it yields CASSQDPGRDRNNYGYTF.

V is TRBV13 and J is TRBJ2-2; 11 bases align to TRBD2. The ends lost 6 bases at V and 0 bases at J; junction bases unmatched: 9. Germline values: CDR1 PRHDT, CDR2 FYEKMQ (reference sequence). CDR3 length: 18 residues. The DNA for the CDR3 is TGTGCCAGCAGGAGGGGGACTAGCGGACCAGCGAACACCGGGGAGCTGTTTTTT. The encoded protein is CASRRGTSGPANTGELFF.

The chain links TRBV18 to TRBJ1-1; TRBD1 is a possible D gene (5 bases). The CDR3 totals 15 residues. Germline V gene lookup returns CDR1 KGHSH and CDR2 LQKENI. The germline V and J ends were trimmed by 3 bases and 2 bases, with 13 bases remaining between them. The CDR3 nucleotides are TGTGCCAGCTCACCCGACGACGGACAAAACACTGAAGCTTTCTTT. It encodes CASSPDDGQNTEAFF.

This clone was observed a single time. The V call is TRBV11-3, the J call TRBJ2-7; D gene uncertain. V was clipped by 0 bases and J by 1 base, with 10 bases between them. This CDR3 comprises 15 residues. Per germline, CDR1 SGHNT and CDR2 YENEEA. This chain's CDR3 is CASSLEPRKSYEQYF. CDR3 nucleotides: TGTGCCAGCAGCTTAGAACCGCGAAAATCCTACGAGCAGTACTTC. Combining the CDR3 with reference TRBV11-3 and TRBJ2-7 gives the whole variable domain EAGVVQSPRYKIIEKKQPVAFWCNPISGHNTLYWYLQNLGQGPELLIRYENEEAVDDSQLPKDRFSAERLKGVDSTLKIQPAELGDSAVYLCASSLEPRKSYEQYFGPGTRLTVT.

The chain is built from TRBV6-1 and TRBJ2-7; D might be TRBD2 (5 bases). Germline V gene lookup returns CDR1 MNHNS and CDR2 SASEGT. The V end lost 6 bases, the J end lost 0 bases, and 12 bases lay between the germline ends. The CDR3 contains 14 residues. Written as DNA, the CDR3 is TGTGCCAGCAGGGTCGAGACTAACTCCTACGAGCAGTACTTC. It yields the protein CASRVETNSYEQYF.

The rearrangement uses TRBV5-8 and TRBJ2-1, with a possible D match to TRBD2 (5 bases). Germline V gene sequence: CDR1 SGHTS, CDR2 YDEGEE. The CDR3 totals 15 residues. Deletions cut 6 bases from V and 0 bases from J, with 13 bases between. This CDR3 is CASTLSGFSYNEQFF. The DNA of the CDR3 is TGTGCCAGCACTTTATCGGGATTCTCCTACAATGAGCAGTTCTTC. The full variable domain, with the rest looked up from reference TRBV5-8 and TRBJ2-1, is EAGVTQSPTHLIKTRGQQATLRCSPISGHTSVYWYQQALGLGLQFLLWYDEGEERNRGNFPPRFSGRQFPNYSSELNVNALELEDSALYLCASTLSGFSYNEQFFGPGTRLTVL.

This sequence joins TRBV29-1 and TRBJ1-1; perhaps TRBD1 as D (6 bases). CDR3 length: 13 amino acids. Trimming shortened V by 6 bases and J by 2 bases, and 13 bases separated the two germline ends. The germline V gene encodes CDR1 SQVTM and CDR2 ANQGSEA. CDR3 nucleotides: TGCAGCGTCACAGGGTCGATTAACACTGAAGCTTTCTTT. It yields the protein CSVTGSINTEAFF.

This clone was picked up a small number of times. The chain joins TRBV6-5 to TRBJ2-1; TRBD1 matches at 7 bases. The V segment lost 6 bases and the J segment 4 bases; nucleotides outside the gene matches: 9. Looked up from germline, CDR1 is MNHEY and CDR2 is SVGAGI. This CDR3 has 15 residues. CDR3 coding DNA: TGTGCCAGCAGGAAACAGGGGTCAGGATACAATGAGCAGTTCTTC. Translating it yields CASRKQGSGYNEQFF.

The chain combines TRBV4-1 with TRBJ2-7, with 7 bases that match TRBD1. This CDR3 comprises 15 residues. V was pared by 1 base and J by 0 bases, with 3 bases of the junction left unmatched. CDR1 and CDR2 (germline): MGHRA, YSYEKL. As DNA, the CDR3 is TGCGCCAGCAGCCAAGTTCAGGGGGTCTCCTACGAGCAGTACTTC. It is translated as CASSQVQGVSYEQYF.

This chain's CDR3 is CASSSIDTPSYNEQFF. The CDR3 coding sequence is TGTGCCAGCAGCTCCATAGACACCCCATCCTACAATGAGCAGTTCTTC. This chain connects TRBV7-9 to TRBJ2-1; D not resolved. Germline V gene data show CDR1 as SEHNR and CDR2 as FQNEAQ (reference sequence). This CDR3 is built from 16 residues. Trimming left V 4 bases short and J 1 base short, with 14 bases between. The full variable domain, rest sourced from reference TRBV7-9 and TRBJ2-1, is DTGVSQNPRHKITKRGQNVTFRCDPISEHNRLYWYRQTLGQGPEFLTYFQNEAQLEKSRLLSDRFSAERPKGSFSTLEIQRTEQGDSAMYLCASSSIDTPSYNEQFFGPGTRLTVL.

The gene calls are TRBV11-3 and TRBJ2-1; TRBD2 agrees at 16 bases. CDR3 length equals 17 residues. Germline V lookup: CDR1 SGHNT, CDR2 YENEEA. The ends lost 8 bases at V and 8 bases at J; junction bases unmatched: 12. CDR3 residues: CASSPVGGLAGGDEQFF. The CDR3 DNA reads TGTGCCAGCTCCCCGGTGGGGGGACTAGCGGGAGGGGATGAGCAGTTCTTC.

The chain recombines TRBV10-2 with TRBJ2-5; possible D gene TRBD2, 5 bases. V lost 4 bases, J lost 6 bases, and 9 bases lay in between. CDR1 and CDR2 from the germline V gene are WSHSY and SAAADI. The CDR3 runs to 12 residues. DNA of the CDR3: TGCGCCAGCAGTGCTAGCATGCAGACCCAGTACTTC. It codes for CASSASMQTQYF.